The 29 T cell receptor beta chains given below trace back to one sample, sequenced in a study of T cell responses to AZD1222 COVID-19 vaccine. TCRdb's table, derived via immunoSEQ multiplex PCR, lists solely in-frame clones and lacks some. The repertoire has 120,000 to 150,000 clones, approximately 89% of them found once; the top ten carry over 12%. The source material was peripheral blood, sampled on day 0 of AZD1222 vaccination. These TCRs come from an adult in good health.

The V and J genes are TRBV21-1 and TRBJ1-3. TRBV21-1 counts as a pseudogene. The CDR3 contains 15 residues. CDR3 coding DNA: TGTGCCAGCAGCAAACGGGGCGCATCTGGAAACACCATATATTTT. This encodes CASSKRGASGNTIYF.

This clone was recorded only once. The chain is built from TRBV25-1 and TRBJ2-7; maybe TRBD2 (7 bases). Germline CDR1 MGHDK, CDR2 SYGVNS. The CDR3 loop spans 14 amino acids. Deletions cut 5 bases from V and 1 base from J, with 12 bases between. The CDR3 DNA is TGTGCCAGCAGTCTTGGGGGGGCTTCCTACGAGCAGTACTTC. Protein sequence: CASSLGGASYEQYF.

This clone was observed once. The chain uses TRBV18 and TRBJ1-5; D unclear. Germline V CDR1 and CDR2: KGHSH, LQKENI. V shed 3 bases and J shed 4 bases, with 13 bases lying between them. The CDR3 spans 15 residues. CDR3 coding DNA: TGTGCCAGCTCACCGCCCGGGCCAACTAATCAGCCCCAGCATTTT. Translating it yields CASSPPGPTNQPQHF.

CDR3 in DNA: TGTGCCAGCAGCGTCGGGGGGCAGGTCGGGGAGCTGTTTTTT. Translation gives CASSVGGQVGELFF. The chain combines TRBV9 with TRBJ2-2; D is possibly TRBD2 (7 bases). The V end was cut by 2 bases, the J end by 7 bases, with 12 bases between. The germline V gene has CDR1 SGDLS and CDR2 YYNGEE. The CDR3 spans 14 residues. The complete variable domain, with remaining parts taken from reference TRBV9 and TRBJ2-2, reads DSGVTQTPKHLITATGQRVTLRCSPRSGDLSVYWYQQSLDQGLQFLIQYYNGEERAKGNILERFSAQQFPDLHSELNLSSLELGDSALYFCASSVGGQVGELFFGEGSRLTVL.

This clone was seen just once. The CDR3 region has the DNA TGTGCCAGCAGCTTAGCGGGGGACTGGCGGGGGAACAATGAGCAGTTCTTC. Its protein product is CASSLAGDWRGNNEQFF. This chain joins TRBV11-2 and TRBJ2-1; 7 bases fit TRBD2. This CDR3 spans 17 amino acids. V lost 1 base and J lost 5; bases outside the gene matches: 11. Germline CDR1 and CDR2: SGHAT and FQNNGV. The full variable domain, its missing parts supplied by reference TRBV11-2 and TRBJ2-1, is EAGVAQSPRYKIIEKRQSVAFWCNPISGHATLYWYQQILGQGPKLLIQFQNNGVVDDSQLPKDRFSAERLKGVDSTLKIQPAKLEDSAVYLCASSLAGDWRGNNEQFFGPGTRLTVL.

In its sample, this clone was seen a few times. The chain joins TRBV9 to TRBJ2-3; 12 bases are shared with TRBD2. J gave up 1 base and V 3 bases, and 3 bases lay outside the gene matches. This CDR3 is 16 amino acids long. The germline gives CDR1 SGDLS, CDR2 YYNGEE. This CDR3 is CASSAPSGGGTDTQYF. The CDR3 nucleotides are TGTGCCAGCAGCGCCCCTAGCGGGGGGGGCACAGATACGCAGTATTTT.

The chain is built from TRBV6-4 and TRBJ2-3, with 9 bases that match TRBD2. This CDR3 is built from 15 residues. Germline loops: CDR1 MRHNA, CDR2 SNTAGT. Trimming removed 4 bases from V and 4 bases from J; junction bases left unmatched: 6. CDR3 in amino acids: CASSALAGTADTQYF. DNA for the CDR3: TGTGCCAGCAGTGCTCTAGCGGGGACCGCAGATACGCAGTATTTT.

The CDR3 sequence: CASSLGSGPNTEAFF. The CDR3 region has the DNA TGCGCCAGCAGCTTGGGGTCAGGACCGAACACTGAAGCTTTCTTT. The chain couples TRBV5-1 to TRBJ1-1; no clear D. In germline, CDR1 is SGHRS, CDR2 YFSETQ. V was pared by 0 bases and J by 1 base, with 10 bases between. The CDR3 is made up of 15 amino acids.

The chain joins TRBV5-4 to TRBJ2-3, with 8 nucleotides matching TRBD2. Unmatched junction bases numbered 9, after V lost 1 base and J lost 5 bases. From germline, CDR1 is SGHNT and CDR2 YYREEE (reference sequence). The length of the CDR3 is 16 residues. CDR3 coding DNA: TGTGCCAGCAGCTTGCTCGGCGGGGGGCCCGTAGATACGCAGTATTTT. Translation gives CASSLLGGGPVDTQYF.

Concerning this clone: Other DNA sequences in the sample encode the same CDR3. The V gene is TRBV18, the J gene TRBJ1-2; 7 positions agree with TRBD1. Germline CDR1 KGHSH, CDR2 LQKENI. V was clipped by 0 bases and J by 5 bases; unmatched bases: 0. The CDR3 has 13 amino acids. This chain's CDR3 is CASSPPTGYGYTF. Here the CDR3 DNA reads TGTGCCAGCTCACCACCGACAGGGTATGGCTACACCTTC. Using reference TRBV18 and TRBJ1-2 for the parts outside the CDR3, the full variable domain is NAGVMQNPRHLVRRRGQEARLRCSPMKGHSHVYWYRQLPEEGLKFMVYLQKENIIDESGMPKERFSAEFPKEGPSILRIQQVVRGDSAAYFCASSPPTGYGYTFGSGTRLTVV.

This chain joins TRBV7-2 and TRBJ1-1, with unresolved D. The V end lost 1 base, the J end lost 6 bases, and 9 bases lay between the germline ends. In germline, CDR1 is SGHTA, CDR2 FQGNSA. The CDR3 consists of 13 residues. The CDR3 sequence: CASSLDWRSEAFF. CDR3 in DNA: TGTGCCAGCAGCTTAGATTGGCGCTCTGAAGCTTTCTTT. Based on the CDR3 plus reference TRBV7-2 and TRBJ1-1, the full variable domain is GAGVSQSPSNKVTEKGKDVELRCDPISGHTALYWYRQSLGQGLEFLIYFQGNSAPDKSGLPSDRFSAERTGGSVSTLTIQRTQQEDSAVYLCASSLDWRSEAFFGQGTRLTVV.

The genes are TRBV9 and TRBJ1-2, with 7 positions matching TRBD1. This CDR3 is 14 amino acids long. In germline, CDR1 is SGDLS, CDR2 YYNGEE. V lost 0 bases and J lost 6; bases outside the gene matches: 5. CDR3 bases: TGTGCCAGCAGCGTAGGGAGGGGGCAGAATGGCTACACCTTC. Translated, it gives CASSVGRGQNGYTF.

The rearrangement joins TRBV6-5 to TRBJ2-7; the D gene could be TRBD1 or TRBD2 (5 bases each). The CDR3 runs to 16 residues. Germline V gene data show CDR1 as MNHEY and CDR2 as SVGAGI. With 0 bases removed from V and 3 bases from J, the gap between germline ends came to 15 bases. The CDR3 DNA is TGTGCCAGCAGTTACTCGGGGGTGAGGTTGGGCTACGAGCAGTACTTC. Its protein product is CASSYSGVRLGYEQYF.

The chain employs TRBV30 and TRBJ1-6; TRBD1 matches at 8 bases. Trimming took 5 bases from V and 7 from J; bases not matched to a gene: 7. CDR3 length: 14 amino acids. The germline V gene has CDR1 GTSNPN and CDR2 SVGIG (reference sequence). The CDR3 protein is CAWRGQGGNSPLHF. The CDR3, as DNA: TGTGCCTGGCGAGGACAGGGAGGGAATTCACCCCTCCACTTT.

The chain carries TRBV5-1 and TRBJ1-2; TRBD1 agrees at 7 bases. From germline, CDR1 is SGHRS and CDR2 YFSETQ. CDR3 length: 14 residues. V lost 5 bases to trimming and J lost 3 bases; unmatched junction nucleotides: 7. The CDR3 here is CASSRGGTDYGYTF. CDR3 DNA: TGCGCCAGCAGTCGGGGCGGGACAGACTATGGCTACACCTTC.

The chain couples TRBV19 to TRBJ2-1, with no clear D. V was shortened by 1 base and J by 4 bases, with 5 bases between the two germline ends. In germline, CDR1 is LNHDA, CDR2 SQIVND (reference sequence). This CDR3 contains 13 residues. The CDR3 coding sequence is TGTGCCAGTAGTATAGGTGGTTACAATGAGCAGTTCTTC. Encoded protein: CASSIGGYNEQFF.

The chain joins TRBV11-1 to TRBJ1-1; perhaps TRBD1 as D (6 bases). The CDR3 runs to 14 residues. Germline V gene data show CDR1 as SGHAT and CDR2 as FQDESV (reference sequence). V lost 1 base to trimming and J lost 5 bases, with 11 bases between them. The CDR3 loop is CASSLGTARTEAFF. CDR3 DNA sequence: TGTGCCAGCAGCTTAGGGACAGCGAGGACTGAAGCTTTCTTT.

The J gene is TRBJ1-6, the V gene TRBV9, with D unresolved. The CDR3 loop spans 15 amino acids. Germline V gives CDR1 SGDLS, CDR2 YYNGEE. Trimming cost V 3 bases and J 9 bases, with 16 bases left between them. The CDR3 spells CASSAPDVAASPLHF. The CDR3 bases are TGTGCCAGCAGCGCTCCTGATGTGGCGGCTTCACCCCTCCACTTT.

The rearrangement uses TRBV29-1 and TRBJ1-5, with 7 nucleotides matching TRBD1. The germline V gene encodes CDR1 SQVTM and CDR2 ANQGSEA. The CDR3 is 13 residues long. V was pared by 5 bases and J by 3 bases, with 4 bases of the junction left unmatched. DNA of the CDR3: TGCAGCGTTAGACAGGGTCTCAATCAGCCCCAGCATTTT. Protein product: CSVRQGLNQPQHF.

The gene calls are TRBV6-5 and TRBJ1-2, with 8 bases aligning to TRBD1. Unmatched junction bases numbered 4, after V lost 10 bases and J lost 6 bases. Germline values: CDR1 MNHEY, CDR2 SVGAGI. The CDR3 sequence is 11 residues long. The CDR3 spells CATGQGHGYTF. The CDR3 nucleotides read TGTGCCACCGGACAGGGTCATGGCTACACCTTC.

CDR3 residues: CASTPKNVPTDTQYF. The CDR3 DNA is TGTGCCAGTACCCCCAAGAATGTACCAACAGATACGCAGTATTTT. The chain employs TRBV19 and TRBJ2-3, with D unclear. In germline, CDR1 is LNHDA, CDR2 SQIVND (reference sequence). The ends were cut back, 7 bases at V and 3 bases at J, with 17 bases in the middle. The CDR3 is 15 amino acids.

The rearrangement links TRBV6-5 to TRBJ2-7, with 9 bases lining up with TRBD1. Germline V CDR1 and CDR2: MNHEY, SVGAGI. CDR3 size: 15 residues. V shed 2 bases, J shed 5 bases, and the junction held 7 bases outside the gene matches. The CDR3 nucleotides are TGTGCCAGCAGTTACGGGGACAGGGTCGGGGACGAGCAGTACTTC. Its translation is CASSYGDRVGDEQYF.

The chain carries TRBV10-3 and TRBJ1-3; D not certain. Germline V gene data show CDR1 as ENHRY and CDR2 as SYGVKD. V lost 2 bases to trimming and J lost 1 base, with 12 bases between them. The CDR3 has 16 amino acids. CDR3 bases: TGTGCCATCAGTGAGCACGGACGGTATTCTGGAAACACCATATATTTT. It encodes CAISEHGRYSGNTIYF.

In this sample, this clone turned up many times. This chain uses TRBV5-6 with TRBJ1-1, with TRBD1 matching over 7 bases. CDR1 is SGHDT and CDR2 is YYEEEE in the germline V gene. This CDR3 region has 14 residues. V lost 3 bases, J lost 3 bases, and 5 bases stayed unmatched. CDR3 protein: CASSSTGRYTEAFF. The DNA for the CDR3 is TGTGCCAGCAGCTCGACAGGGCGTTACACTGAAGCTTTCTTT.

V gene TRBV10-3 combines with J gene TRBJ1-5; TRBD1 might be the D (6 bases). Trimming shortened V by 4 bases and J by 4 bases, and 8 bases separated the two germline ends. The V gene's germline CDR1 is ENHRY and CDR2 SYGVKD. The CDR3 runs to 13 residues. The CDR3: CAISGQENQPQHF. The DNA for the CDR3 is TGTGCCATCAGTGGACAGGAAAATCAGCCCCAGCATTTT.

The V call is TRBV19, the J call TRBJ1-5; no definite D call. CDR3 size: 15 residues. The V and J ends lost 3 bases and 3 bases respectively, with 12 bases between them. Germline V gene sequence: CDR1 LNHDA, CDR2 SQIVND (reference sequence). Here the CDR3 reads CASSMRGRHNQPQHF. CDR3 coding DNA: TGTGCCAGTAGTATGCGAGGCAGGCACAATCAGCCCCAGCATTTT.

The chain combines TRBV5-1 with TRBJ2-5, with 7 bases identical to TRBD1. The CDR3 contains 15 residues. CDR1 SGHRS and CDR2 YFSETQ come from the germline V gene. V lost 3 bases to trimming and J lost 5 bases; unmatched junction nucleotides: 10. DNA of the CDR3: TGCGCCAGCAGCTCTCGACAGGGTGAGACGGAGACCCAGTACTTC. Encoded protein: CASSSRQGETETQYF.

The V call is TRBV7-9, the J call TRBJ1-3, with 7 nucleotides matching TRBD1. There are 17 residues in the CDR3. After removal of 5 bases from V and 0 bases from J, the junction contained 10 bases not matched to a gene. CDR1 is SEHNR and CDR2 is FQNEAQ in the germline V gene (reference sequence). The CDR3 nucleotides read TGTGCCAGCAGCCCGACTCGGGGACAGCTCTCTGGAAACACCATATATTTT. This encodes CASSPTRGQLSGNTIYF.

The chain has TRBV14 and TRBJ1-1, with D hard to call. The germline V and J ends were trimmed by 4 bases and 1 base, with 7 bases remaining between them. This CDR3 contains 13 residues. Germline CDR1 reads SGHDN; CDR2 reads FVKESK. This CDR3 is CASSLQRNTEAFF. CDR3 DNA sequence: TGTGCCAGCAGCCTACAGAGGAACACTGAAGCTTTCTTT. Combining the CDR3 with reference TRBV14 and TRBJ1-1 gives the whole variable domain EAGVTQFPSHSVIEKGQTVTLRCDPISGHDNLYWYRRVMGKEIKFLLHFVKESKQDESGMPNNRFLAERTGGTYSTLKVQPAELEDSGVYFCASSLQRNTEAFFGQGTRLTVV.